One and the same sample provided the 27 T cell receptor beta chains below, sequenced in a study of blood T cell repertoires in COVID-19. Sequencing used immunoSEQ multiplex PCR; TCRdb keeps in-frame clones, though not all of them. The sample includes 60,000 to 90,000 clones, 70% to 90% of them seen just once. The material sequenced was peripheral blood. The receptors were gathered from a woman aged 80 or over with active or convalescent COVID-19.

The chain employs TRBV2 and TRBJ2-1, with 7 bases fitting TRBD1. The CDR3 has 16 residues. Germline V lookup: CDR1 SNHLY, CDR2 FYNNEI. The V gene end was trimmed by 5 bases and the J gene end by 2 bases; junction bases not matched to a gene: 9. This chain's CDR3 is CASSLGRQGPYNEQFF. For the CDR3, the DNA is TGTGCCAGCAGTTTGGGACGACAGGGTCCCTACAATGAGCAGTTCTTC. The entire variable domain, with the rest obtained from reference TRBV2 and TRBJ2-1, is as follows: EPEVTQTPSHQVTQMGQEVILRCVPISNHLYFYWYRQILGQKVEFLVSFYNNEISEKSEIFDDQFSVERPDGSNFTLKIRSTKLEDSAMYFCASSLGRQGPYNEQFFGPGTRLTVL.

This clone was seen a handful of times. This CDR3 is CSVEDRWEQYF. CDR3 DNA: TGCAGCGTTGAAGACAGGTGGGAGCAGTACTTC. This rearrangement joins TRBV29-1 to TRBJ2-7; D unresolved. V lost 0 bases, J lost 7 bases, and 7 bases lay in between. The germline CDR1 and CDR2 sequences are SQVTM and ANQGSEA. The CDR3 covers 11 residues.

The genes are TRBV24-1 and TRBJ2-3; D perhaps matches TRBD1 (5 bases). This CDR3 has 15 amino acids. V was pared by 4 bases and J by 2 bases, with 12 bases between. CDR1 KGHDR and CDR2 SFDVKD come from the germline V gene. This CDR3 is CATSDPQGVTDTQYF. The CDR3 bases are TGTGCCACCAGTGACCCCCAGGGTGTCACAGATACGCAGTATTTT.

The rearrangement uses TRBV19 and TRBJ1-6, with D unclear. Germline V gene lookup returns CDR1 LNHDA and CDR2 SQIVND (reference sequence). The ends were cut back, 6 bases at V and 7 bases at J, with 7 bases in the middle. The CDR3 has 12 residues. CDR3 loop: CASREQNSPLHF. CDR3 DNA: TGTGCCAGTAGAGAACAGAATTCACCCCTCCACTTT.

The V gene is TRBV19, the J gene TRBJ1-5, with D perhaps TRBD1 (5 bases). V lost 1 base to trimming and J lost 3 bases, with 10 bases between them. This CDR3 has 15 residues. The V gene's germline CDR1 is LNHDA and CDR2 SQIVND (reference sequence). CDR3 sequence: CASSIGPGFNQPQHF. In DNA, the CDR3 is TGTGCCAGTAGTATAGGGCCAGGGTTCAATCAGCCCCAGCATTTT.

The chain joins TRBV9 to TRBJ1-4; a weak D match, TRBD1 (6 bases). CDR3 size: 15 residues. Trimming removed 0 bases from V and 7 bases from J, with 13 bases in between. Per germline, CDR1 SGDLS and CDR2 YYNGEE. For the CDR3, the DNA is TGTGCCAGCAGCGTAGAGCAGGGGCGAGGTGAAAAACTGTTTTTT. Translated, it gives CASSVEQGRGEKLFF.

This chain uses TRBV21-1 with TRBJ1-2. TRBV21-1 is a listed pseudogene. CDR3 size: 15 residues. The CDR3 nucleotides are TGTGCCAGCAGCAAAAGCTGGGGGAGGTTCTATGGCTACACCTTC. This sequence encodes CASSKSWGRFYGYTF.

The chain uses TRBV28 and TRBJ2-7; 10 nucleotides agree with TRBD1. This CDR3 contains 15 residues. Germline trimming cut 6 bases from V and 4 bases from J; bases unmatched to any gene: 9. From germline, CDR1 is MDHEN and CDR2 SYDVKM. The CDR3 here is CASSAHDRGLYEQYF. As DNA, the CDR3 is TGTGCCAGCAGCGCTCACGACAGGGGGCTGTACGAGCAGTACTTC. The whole variable domain, filled in from reference TRBV28 and TRBJ2-7, reads DVKVTQSSRYLVKRTGEKVFLECVQDMDHENMFWYRQDPGLGLRLIYFSYDVKMKEKGDIPEGYSVSREKKERFSLILESASTNQTSMYLCASSAHDRGLYEQYFGPGTRLTVT.

This chain connects TRBV19 to TRBJ1-5, with a possible D match to TRBD1 (5 bases). Trimming pared 5 bases from V and 3 bases from J, leaving 20 bases between. Germline V gene sequence: CDR1 LNHDA, CDR2 SQIVND (reference sequence). The CDR3 contains 17 residues. For the CDR3, the DNA is TGTGCCAGTAGTCATATAGAAGGGCAGGGAAACAATCAGCCCCAGCATTTT. Residues: CASSHIEGQGNNQPQHF.

V usage is TRBV6-6 and J usage is TRBJ2-2; 12 bases match TRBD2. The CDR3 loop spans 16 amino acids. The J segment lost 1 base and the V segment lost 7 bases, leaving 4 bases of the junction unmatched. CDR1 and CDR2 (germline): MNHNY, SVGAGI (reference sequence). The CDR3 sequence: CASKAGLAGNTGELFF. CDR3 bases: TGTGCCAGCAAGGCGGGACTAGCGGGGAACACCGGGGAGCTGTTTTTT.

The V call is TRBV9, the J call TRBJ2-2; TRBD1 might be the D (6 bases). V lost 0 bases, J lost 4 bases, and 10 bases lay in between. Germline CDR1 reads SGDLS; CDR2 reads YYNGEE. This CDR3 comprises 15 residues. The CDR3 loop reads CASSVGGGGTGELFF. The CDR3 nucleotides read TGTGCCAGCAGCGTAGGAGGGGGTGGCACCGGGGAGCTGTTTTTT. Filled out from reference TRBV9 and TRBJ2-2, the complete variable domain reads DSGVTQTPKHLITATGQRVTLRCSPRSGDLSVYWYQQSLDQGLQFLIQYYNGEERAKGNILERFSAQQFPDLHSELNLSSLELGDSALYFCASSVGGGGTGELFFGEGSRLTVL.

J is TRBJ1-2 and V is TRBV6-2 or TRBV6-3, with TRBD1 matching 9 bases. V dropped 0 bases and J dropped 6; count of bases not matched to a gene: 8. Per the germline V gene, CDR1 is MNHEY and CDR2 is SVGEGT. CDR3 size: 16 residues. The CDR3 loop is CASSYSAGQGRDGYTF. CDR3 sequence (DNA): TGTGCCAGCAGTTACTCGGCCGGACAGGGGAGAGATGGCTACACCTTC.

The rearrangement joins TRBV5-6 to TRBJ2-7; D not certain. CDR3 length equals 13 residues. Germline V gives CDR1 SGHDT, CDR2 YYEEEE. Trimming cost V 0 bases and J 6 bases, with 10 bases left between them. The CDR3, as DNA: TGTGCCAGCAGCTTGGGAAGACAAACCGAGCAGTACTTC. Encoded protein: CASSLGRQTEQYF. The full variable domain, in which reference TRBV5-6 and TRBJ2-7 provide the parts outside the CDR3, is DAGVTQSPTHLIKTRGQQVTLRCSPKSGHDTVSWYQQALGQGPQFIFQYYEEEERQRGNFPDRFSGHQFPNYSSELNVNALLLGDSALYLCASSLGRQTEQYFGPGTRLTVT.

V and J are TRBV27 and TRBJ2-2, with unresolved D. The germline gives CDR1 MNHEY, CDR2 SMNVEV (reference sequence). The germline V and J ends were trimmed by 10 bases and 3 bases, with 3 bases remaining between them. CDR3 length equals 10 residues. The CDR3 protein is CAIYTGELFF. CDR3 nucleotides: TGTGCCATCTACACCGGGGAGCTGTTTTTT.

The chain recombines TRBV11-3 with TRBJ2-1; 14 bases align to TRBD2. The CDR3 is made up of 19 amino acids. J was trimmed by 0 bases and V by 11 bases; bases with no gene match: 15. Germline CDR1 reads SGHNT; CDR2 reads YENEEA. CDR3 sequence (DNA): TGTGCCGGCTCGAAACCAGGGGGGACTAGCGGGAGCTCCTACAATGAGCAGTTCTTC. Translated, it gives CAGSKPGGTSGSSYNEQFF.

The rearrangement links TRBV11-2 to TRBJ2-7; TRBD2 matches at 11 bases. The V gene's germline CDR1 is SGHAT and CDR2 FQNNGV. V lost 5 bases and J lost 6; bases outside the gene matches: 6. The CDR3 has 14 residues. In DNA, the CDR3 is TGTGCCAGCAGCCAACTAGCGGGAGTCTTCGAGCAGTACTTC. Amino acid sequence: CASSQLAGVFEQYF.

The chain combines TRBV4-1 with TRBJ1-3; tentative D call: TRBD1 (5 bases). The V gene's germline CDR1 is MGHRA and CDR2 YSYEKL. The CDR3 is 14 residues long. Trimming removed 1 base at V and 4 bases at J, with 8 bases between. CDR3 residues: CASSQGGVGNTIYF. CDR3 bases: TGCGCCAGCAGCCAAGGGGGCGTCGGAAACACCATATATTTT.

V and J are TRBV18 and TRBJ1-2, with TRBD1 matching over 7 bases. The CDR3 spans 16 residues. The ends lost 4 bases at V and 0 bases at J; junction bases unmatched: 8. Germline assignment: CDR1 KGHSH and CDR2 LQKENI. This chain's CDR3 is CASSLYRDRTNYGYTF. CDR3 bases: TGTGCCAGCTCACTTTACCGGGACAGAACTAACTATGGCTACACCTTC.

The V call is TRBV11-3, the J call TRBJ2-3, with TRBD1 matching 8 bases. With 1 base clipped from V and 2 bases from J, the junction kept 2 bases outside the gene matches. This CDR3 has 15 amino acids. Germline lookup yields CDR1 SGHNT and CDR2 YENEEA. CDR3 residues: CASSLGQGITDTQYF. For the CDR3, the DNA is TGTGCCAGCAGCTTAGGACAGGGGATCACAGATACGCAGTATTTT.

CDR3: CASREDSSGNQPQHF. The CDR3 DNA sequence: TGTGCCAGCAGAGAGGACAGCAGTGGCAATCAGCCCCAGCATTTT. V and J are TRBV2 and TRBJ1-5; perhaps TRBD1 as D (6 bases). This CDR3 comprises 15 residues. Germline CDR1 reads SNHLY; CDR2 reads FYNNEI. Trimming removed 6 bases at V and 2 bases at J, with 14 bases between.

The V gene is TRBV5-4, the J gene TRBJ2-5; D remains unclear. Germline lookup yields CDR1 SGHNT and CDR2 YYREEE (reference sequence). This CDR3 comprises 13 residues. V was trimmed by 0 bases and J by 3 bases, leaving 6 bases between them. The CDR3 DNA sequence: TGTGCCAGCAGCTTGGTAAGCGAAGAGACCCAGTACTTC. Protein sequence: CASSLVSEETQYF.

The chain couples TRBV29-1 to TRBJ2-3; TRBD1 might be the D (6 bases). CDR3 length: 13 residues. The germline V gene encodes CDR1 SQVTM and CDR2 ANQGSEA. V was trimmed by 6 bases and J by 4 bases, leaving 14 bases between them. DNA for the CDR3: TGCAGCGTAGCCGACAGGCTATCAGATACGCAGTATTTT. Amino acid sequence: CSVADRLSDTQYF.

This clone has a single count. The CDR3 DNA sequence: TGCGCCAGCAGCCGGGGACAGGGGGAGACCCAGTACTTC. Translated, it gives CASSRGQGETQYF. The V and J genes are TRBV5-1 and TRBJ2-5; the match to TRBD1 covers 10 bases. This CDR3 is 13 amino acids long. CDR1 SGHRS and CDR2 YFSETQ come from the germline V gene. Trimming at V came to 4 bases and at J to 5 bases, leaving 2 bases not matched to a gene.

There are a few counts of this clone. The genes are TRBV19 and TRBJ1-5; 9 bases are a match to TRBD1. This CDR3 comprises 14 residues. With 5 bases clipped from V and 4 bases from J, the junction kept 3 bases outside the gene matches. CDR1 and CDR2 (germline): LNHDA, SQIVND (reference sequence). CDR3 sequence reads: CASSDDRGNQPQHF. The DNA of the CDR3 is TGTGCCAGTAGTGACGACAGGGGGAATCAGCCCCAGCATTTT. Combining the CDR3 with reference TRBV19 and TRBJ1-5 gives the whole variable domain DGGITQSPKYLFRKEGQNVTLSCEQNLNHDAMYWYRQDPGQGLRLIYYSQIVNDFQKGDIAEGYSVSREKKESFPLTVTSAQKNPTAFYLCASSDDRGNQPQHFGDGTRLSIL.

The CDR3 nucleotides are TGTGCCAGCAGTGAAGCGCCACAGGGGCCAGATACGCAGTATTTT. Translating gives CASSEAPQGPDTQYF. The chain combines TRBV6-1 with TRBJ2-3; TRBD1 matches 7 bases. The CDR3 covers 15 residues. Per germline, CDR1 MNHNS and CDR2 SASEGT. Losses at the gene ends were 0 bases for V and 4 bases for J; bases not matched to a gene: 4.

The chain is built from TRBV6-1 and TRBJ2-3; maybe TRBD2 (5 bases). CDR1 and CDR2 (germline): MNHNS, SASEGT. Trimming removed 2 bases at V and 3 bases at J, with 9 bases between. This CDR3 region has 14 residues. The CDR3 coding sequence is TGTGCCAGCAGTGAAAGGCGGGTAACAGATACGCAGTATTTT. Amino acid sequence: CASSERRVTDTQYF.

This chain connects TRBV5-1 to TRBJ2-1; TRBD2 matches at 8 bases. Per the germline V gene, CDR1 is SGHRS and CDR2 is YFSETQ. Trimming at V came to 5 bases and at J to 3 bases, leaving 25 bases not matched to a gene. The CDR3 consists of 21 residues. The CDR3 spells CASRLGLGSGATLRDYNEQFF. CDR3 bases: TGCGCCAGCAGGCTTGGGCTCGGTAGCGGGGCCACATTAAGGGACTACAATGAGCAGTTCTTC.